A single sample is the source of the 16 T cell receptor beta chains below, sequenced in a study of cytomegalovirus exposure and HLA in healthy donors. The primer mix had 60 Vbeta and 13 Jbeta primers. Profiled with immunoSEQ multiplex PCR; TCRdb holds only in-frame clones, not every one. The sample has roughly 170,000 clones; about four fifths are singletons. Sequencing was done on a sample of PBMCs. The receptors shown here come from a man aged 18 to 30 in good health and CMV-seronegative.

This chain joins TRBV29-1 and TRBJ2-2; possibly TRBD1 for D (5 bases). V was clipped by 4 bases and J by 0 bases, with 6 bases between them. Germline V gene lookup returns CDR1 SQVTM and CDR2 ANQGSEA. The CDR3 is 13 amino acids. CDR3 sequence: CSVVGANTGELFF. The CDR3 DNA reads as TGCAGCGTTGTAGGGGCGAACACCGGGGAGCTGTTTTTT.

In nucleotides, the CDR3 is TGTGCCAGCAGCCCCGGGGGACTAGCGGGAGGGTTAAACGAGCAGTACTTC. The encoded protein is CASSPGGLAGGLNEQYF. This chain links TRBV27 with TRBJ2-7, with 16 bases aligning to TRBD2. V shed 6 bases, J shed 5 bases, and the junction held 10 bases outside the gene matches. Germline CDR1 is MNHEY and CDR2 is SMNVEV (reference sequence). The CDR3 runs to 17 residues.

This clone was picked up one time. The chain recombines TRBV18 with TRBJ2-1, with 7 bases lining up with TRBD2. The V gene end was trimmed by 2 bases and the J gene end by 4 bases; junction bases not matched to a gene: 8. The CDR3 is made up of 16 amino acids. Germline-derived CDR1 and CDR2 are KGHSH and LQKENI. The DNA for the CDR3 is TGTGCCAGCTCACCAGGGAGGGGCCAATCATACAATGAGCAGTTCTTC. Its protein product is CASSPGRGQSYNEQFF.

This clone was recorded once. The chain employs TRBV9 and TRBJ2-4, with a tentative D call TRBD2 (5 bases). The CDR3 loop spans 14 amino acids. Between the trimmed V and J ends, which lost 0 bases and 7 bases, there was a span of 11 bases. The germline gives CDR1 SGDLS, CDR2 YYNGEE. This CDR3 reads CASSVGQRGNIQYF. CDR3 coding DNA: TGTGCCAGCAGCGTAGGACAAAGAGGGAACATTCAGTACTTC.

The rearrangement joins TRBV27 to TRBJ2-1; TRBD2 agrees at 11 bases. This CDR3 has 16 residues. Germline lookup yields CDR1 MNHEY and CDR2 SMNVEV (reference sequence). The trim removed 5 bases at V and 12 bases at J, leaving 15 bases unmatched. CDR3 region: CASSDIAGGAMGPQFF. The CDR3 DNA reads as TGTGCCAGCAGTGATATAGCGGGAGGGGCCATGGGACCGCAGTTCTTC.

The chain uses TRBV27 and TRBJ2-2; D perhaps matches TRBD2 (5 bases). Germline V gives CDR1 MNHEY, CDR2 SMNVEV (reference sequence). V lost 3 bases and J lost 0, with 11 bases in between. This CDR3 is 16 amino acids long. The CDR3 here is CASSFPGMANTGELFF. DNA for the CDR3: TGTGCCAGCAGTTTCCCCGGGATGGCGAACACCGGGGAGCTGTTTTTT.

This clone was seen only once. This rearrangement joins TRBV6-6 to TRBJ1-1, with D possibly TRBD1 on 6 matching bases. CDR1 and CDR2 (germline): MNHNY, SVGAGI (reference sequence). V dropped 5 bases and J dropped 1 base, with 11 bases sitting between them. CDR3 size: 14 residues. CDR3 bases: TGTGCCAGCAGTACACAGGGTCAGAACACTGAAGCTTTCTTT. Its translation: CASSTQGQNTEAFF.

The chain employs TRBV27 and TRBJ2-7, with D uncertain. The CDR3 has 14 residues. Trimming took off 0 bases at V and 2 bases at J, with 8 bases between the two ends. The germline gives CDR1 MNHEY, CDR2 SMNVEV (reference sequence). The CDR3: CASSLSVAAYEQYF. The DNA for the CDR3 is TGTGCCAGCAGTTTATCGGTAGCAGCCTACGAGCAGTACTTC.

About this clone: A junction boundary mismatches the germline segment, possibly from a read error. V is TRBV7-9 and J is TRBJ2-5; TRBD1 matches at 9 bases. Per the germline V gene, CDR1 is SEHNR and CDR2 is FQNEAQ (reference sequence). The CDR3 extends over 17 amino acids. The CDR3 sequence: CSSSLDSDRGGRETQYF. The CDR3 nucleotides read TGTTCCAGCAGCTTAGACTCGGACAGGGGAGGACGAGAGACCCAGTACTTC.

The V gene is TRBV6-5, the J gene TRBJ2-7, with 8 bases matching TRBD1. Germline CDR1 reads MNHEY; CDR2 reads SVGAGI. The V gene end was trimmed by 10 bases and the J gene end by 2 bases; junction bases not matched to a gene: 7. The CDR3 has 13 amino acids. This CDR3 is CATRDRGPYEQYF. CDR3 DNA sequence: TGTGCCACCAGAGACAGGGGCCCCTACGAGCAGTACTTC.

The rearrangement links TRBV7-6 to TRBJ1-2, with 7 nucleotides matching TRBD1. Germline CDR1 is SGHVS and CDR2 is FNYEAQ. CDR3 length: 15 amino acids. Trimming removed 5 bases from V and 2 bases from J; junction bases left unmatched: 8. CDR3 nucleotides: TGTGCCAGCAGCCCGAGACGGACAGGCAACTATGGCTACACCTTC. Its protein is CASSPRRTGNYGYTF.

The rearrangement joins TRBV7-6 to TRBJ2-7; maybe TRBD2 (5 bases). Looked up from germline, CDR1 is SGHVS and CDR2 is FNYEAQ. This CDR3 has 14 amino acids. Trimming removed 1 base at V and 0 bases at J, with 7 bases between. The CDR3 loop reads CASSLEGSSYEQYF. The CDR3 DNA follows: TGTGCCAGCAGCTTAGAAGGGAGCTCCTACGAGCAGTACTTC.

This clone was seen a single time. One end of the junction is discordant with germline, which a read error may explain. The rearrangement links TRBV7-9 to TRBJ1-1, with D unclear. CDR1 and CDR2 (germline): SEHNR, FQNEAQ (reference sequence). The CDR3 is 13 amino acids. DNA of the CDR3: TGTTCCAGCAGCCCGAGGATGAACACTGAAGCTTTCTTT. This sequence encodes CSSSPRMNTEAFF.

The J gene is TRBJ1-5, the V gene TRBV18; TRBD1 matches at 9 bases. Germline V lookup: CDR1 KGHSH, CDR2 LQKENI. This CDR3 comprises 16 residues. V dropped 3 bases and J dropped 3; count of bases not matched to a gene: 6. CDR3 protein: CASSPGTGPPNQPQHF. CDR3 in DNA: TGTGCCAGCTCACCCGGGACAGGGCCCCCCAATCAGCCCCAGCATTTT.

The V call is TRBV5-1, the J call TRBJ1-1; 7 bases line up with TRBD1. Per the germline V gene, CDR1 is SGHRS and CDR2 is YFSETQ. This CDR3 is 15 amino acids long. V was pared by 0 bases and J by 3 bases, with 5 bases of the junction left unmatched. CDR3 sequence reads: CASSLEGAGYTEAFF. The CDR3 region has the DNA TGCGCCAGCAGCTTGGAGGGGGCGGGTTACACTGAAGCTTTCTTT. Full variable domain (missing parts from reference TRBV5-1 and TRBJ1-1): KAGVTQTPRYLIKTRGQQVTLSCSPISGHRSVSWYQQTPGQGLQFLFEYFSETQRNKGNFPGRFSGRQFSNSRSEMNVSTLELGDSALYLCASSLEGAGYTEAFFGQGTRLTVV.

The chain couples TRBV11-1 to TRBJ2-7; D is possibly TRBD1 (7 bases). The germline CDR1 and CDR2 sequences are SGHAT and FQDESV (reference sequence). The CDR3 is made up of 13 amino acids. V lost 5 bases and J lost 4, with 12 bases in between. The chain's CDR3 is CASSTQGGYEQYF. In nucleotides, the CDR3 is TGTGCCAGCAGCACCCAGGGGGGATACGAGCAGTACTTC.